The sequence of this T cell receptor beta chain was determined in a study of cytomegalovirus exposure and HLA in healthy donors. There are 13 residues in the CDR3. CDR1 and CDR2 (germline): KGHSH, LQKENI. The ends were cut back, 6 bases at V and 6 bases at J, with 11 bases in the middle. The PCR used 60 Vbeta and 13 Jbeta primers. Assay: immunoSEQ multiplex PCR; the TCRdb copy retains only in-frame clones and omits some. The table has some 100,000 clones, roughly 83% seen once. The V gene is TRBV18, the J gene TRBJ2-2, with D perhaps matching TRBD1 (6 bases). The sequenced material came from PBMCs. The TCR sequence derives from a male donor in good health and CMV-seropositive. CDR3 region: CASSPQGSGELFF. CDR3 coding DNA: TGTGCCAGCTCGCCCCAGGGGTCCGGGGAGCTGTTTTTT.